The T cell receptor (beta chain) described here comes from a study of regulatory T cells in long-lasting Graves disease. Study-wide results and limits: The study found TRBV28, TRBJ1-2 and TRBJ2-5 favored in persistent disease. New patients shared around 1,000 public clonotypes, and persistent patients shared more, with under 3,500.

Through Arm-PCR of CDR3 regions and iRepertoire HTBI primers, TCR beta libraries were built. One entry per CDR3 protein results from TCRdb running MiXCR on the multiplex PCR reads. Of roughly 440,000 distinct CDR3 sequences in the sample, roughly 15% were seen once. The CDR3 runs to 17 residues. V trimming: 6 bases; J trimming: 6 bases; junction bases outside the gene matches: 12. Details on this clonotype: Its antigen is undetermined.

The time point here: newly diagnosed GD, antithyroid drugs for less than 3 months. After RNA was extracted from PBMCs, the TCR library was made from it. Separately, the same data were catalogued under a study of T cells in Graves' hyperthyroidism and ophthalmopathy. That paper adds: Most clonotypes expanded in thyroid above 0.001 were likewise present in blood. By a 13 V-J model, ophthalmopathy was set apart from stable hyperthyroidism.

The receptor's source is a woman aged 18-29 years with Graves disease. The sample here was peripheral blood mononuclear cells (PBMCs), taken at new diagnosis, from a patient treated with antithyroid drugs. The V and J genes are TRBV12-3 or TRBV12-4 and TRBJ2-7, with 15 bases lining up with TRBD2. CDR3 sequence: CASSPEAPGLAGGEQYF. CDR3 DNA: TGTGCCAGCAGCCCAGAGGCCCCGGGACTAGCGGGAGGCGAGCAGTACTTC.